Shown below are 10 T cell receptor beta chains from a single sample sequenced in a study of prognosis after radiotherapy for stage I lung cancer. Genomic DNA was the source, and TCR beta CDR3 was amplified from it by two-round multiplex PCR. The first PCR round targeted every TRBV and TRBJ gene with specific primers. TCRdb re-derived calls from the multiplex PCR reads in MiXCR, one entry per CDR3 protein. This sample has fewer than 35,000 distinct CDR3 sequences; less than 35% occur once, and the top ten carry around an eighth. The material was PBMCs, obtained before or after stereotactic body radiation therapy (not recorded which). The receptors come from a donor at least 50 years old with non-small cell lung cancer.

The rearrangement uses TRBV6-1 and TRBJ2-7; the match to TRBD2 covers 8 bases. Germline V CDR1 and CDR2: MNHNS, SASEGT. With V trimmed by 7 bases and J by 2 bases, 19 bases remained unmatched. This CDR3 region has 18 residues. DNA of the CDR3: TGTGCCAGCACCCCAGGGGCGACTAGCGTCCAAGGGGCCTACGAGCAGTACTTC. Protein: CASTPGATSVQGAYEQYF.

This clonotype was recorded at least ten times. CDR3 amino acids: CASSLFVGTGLAGELFF. The CDR3 bases are TGTGCCAGCAGTTTATTTGTCGGGACAGGGCTTGCCGGGGAGCTGTTTTTT. The chain is built from TRBV27 and TRBJ2-2; the match to TRBD1 covers 9 bases. Germline CDR1 reads MNHEY; CDR2 reads SMNVEV (reference sequence). Losses at the gene ends were 1 base for V and 6 bases for J; bases not matched to a gene: 9. The CDR3 covers 17 residues.

The chain couples TRBV5-4 to TRBJ2-1; 8 bases align to TRBD2. This CDR3 is 15 amino acids long. Unmatched junction bases numbered 4, after V lost 0 bases and J lost 5 bases. Germline values: CDR1 SGHNT, CDR2 YYREEE (reference sequence). This CDR3 reads CASSLVSGSNNEQFF. The CDR3 nucleotides are TGTGCCAGCAGCTTGGTGAGCGGGAGTAACAATGAGCAGTTCTTC.

This clonotype was recorded at least ten times. V usage is TRBV19 and J usage is TRBJ1-6; 10 bases are shared with TRBD1. Germline CDR1 and CDR2: LNHDA and SQIVND (reference sequence). V dropped 7 bases and J dropped 6; count of bases not matched to a gene: 3. The CDR3 is 14 amino acids. DNA of the CDR3: TGTGCCAGTACGAGGGACAGGGGTAATTCACCCCTCCACTTT. Protein sequence: CASTRDRGNSPLHF.

Concerning this clonotype: The likely explanation is a read error, given a far larger clone one base away. No conserved phenylalanine or tryptophan ends this CDR3, so it is likely a read error. The V and J genes are TRBV6-9 and TRBJ2-7; no reliable D call. CDR3 size: 12 residues. Germline-derived CDR1 and CDR2 are MNHGY and SVAAGI. V was clipped by 3 bases and J by 0 bases, with 3 bases between them. This CDR3 is CASSYSSYEQYL. The CDR3 DNA reads as TGTGCCAGCAGTTACAGCTCCTACGAGCAGTACTTA.

As for this clonotype: This may be a read error, as it is one base from a much larger clone. In this CDR3 the conserved last residue, phenylalanine or tryptophan, is missing, so a read error is likely. The rearrangement links TRBV6-1 to TRBJ1-2; no reliable D call. Looked up from germline, CDR1 is MNHNS and CDR2 is SASEGT. This CDR3 is built from 14 residues. The V end lost 9 bases, the J end lost 4 bases, and 18 bases lay between the germline ends. CDR3 coding DNA: TGTGCCAGAAGTCCTACAGCGGAGACCTATGGCTACACCCTC. Translation: CARSPTAETYGYTL.

The chain couples TRBV20-1 to TRBJ2-3, with D uncertain. Trimming pared 0 bases from V and 0 bases from J, leaving 16 bases between. This CDR3 spans 17 amino acids. Germline values: CDR1 DFQATT, CDR2 SNEGSKA (reference sequence). The CDR3 loop is CSARDLVRLVSTDTQYF. The CDR3 DNA reads TGCAGTGCTAGAGATCTAGTGAGGCTAGTGAGCACAGATACGCAGTATTTT.

At least ten counts were recorded for this clonotype. One end of the junction does not line up with germline, which may come from a read error. The J gene is TRBJ2-7, the V gene TRBV6-4, with 11 bases lining up with TRBD1. The CDR3 sequence is 18 residues long. Germline V lookup: CDR1 MRHNA, CDR2 SNTAGT. The CDR3 sequence: CASSYSISGTGGSYEQYF. The CDR3 bases are TGTGCCAGCAGTTACTCCATCTCCGGGACAGGGGGAAGCTACGAGCAGTACTTC.

Turning to this clonotype: Possible read error: a much larger clone is one base away. The gene calls are TRBV29-1 and TRBJ2-3, with a weak D call TRBD2 (6 bases). The V gene's germline CDR1 is SQVTM and CDR2 ANQGSEA. The CDR3 has 14 amino acids. Trimming stripped 5 bases from V and 2 bases from J, with 14 bases between. DNA for the CDR3: TGCAGCGTTAGGCTTTGGGGGGACACAGATACGCAGTATTTT. This sequence encodes CSVRLWGDTDTQYF.

The chain couples TRBV20-1 to TRBJ2-4; TRBD2 matches at 9 bases. The CDR3 totals 16 residues. The germline V gene has CDR1 DFQATT and CDR2 SNEGSKA (reference sequence). Unmatched junction bases numbered 16, after V lost 5 bases and J lost 8 bases. The chain's CDR3 is CSAPPSGAGRKHIQYF. The CDR3 DNA follows: TGCAGTGCTCCACCTAGCGGGGCGGGGAGGAAGCACATTCAGTACTTC.